A single T cell receptor beta chain is shown here with its context. Its specificity is unknown. This CDR3 region has 17 residues. The germline V gene has CDR1 MDHEN and CDR2 SYDVKM. The V and J ends lost 7 bases and 0 bases respectively, with 16 bases between them. Per sample, extraction of total RNA gave at least 6 micrograms in every case. This record belongs to a study of blood T cells in healthy people across ages. A second 7 to 11 cycle PCR used barcoded and J-beta primers. TCRdb redid the calling of the 5' RACE reads with MiXCR, one entry per CDR3 protein. The data show roughly 800,000 distinct CDR3 sequences, roughly 64% seen once. Whole-study results and caveats: Higher diversity and more naive CD4+ cells were features of long-lived donors, compared to aged donors. From one million sequenced T cells, diversity estimates were lower bounds.

The source material was blood. V usage is TRBV28 and J usage is TRBJ1-6, with a possible D match to TRBD1 (5 bases). This TCR was sampled from a man aged 25 to 40 in good health. In DNA, the CDR3 is TGTGCCAGCATTCCCTCCCCGGGGGACTCCTATAATTCACCCCTCCACTTT. Translated, it gives CASIPSPGDSYNSPLHF.